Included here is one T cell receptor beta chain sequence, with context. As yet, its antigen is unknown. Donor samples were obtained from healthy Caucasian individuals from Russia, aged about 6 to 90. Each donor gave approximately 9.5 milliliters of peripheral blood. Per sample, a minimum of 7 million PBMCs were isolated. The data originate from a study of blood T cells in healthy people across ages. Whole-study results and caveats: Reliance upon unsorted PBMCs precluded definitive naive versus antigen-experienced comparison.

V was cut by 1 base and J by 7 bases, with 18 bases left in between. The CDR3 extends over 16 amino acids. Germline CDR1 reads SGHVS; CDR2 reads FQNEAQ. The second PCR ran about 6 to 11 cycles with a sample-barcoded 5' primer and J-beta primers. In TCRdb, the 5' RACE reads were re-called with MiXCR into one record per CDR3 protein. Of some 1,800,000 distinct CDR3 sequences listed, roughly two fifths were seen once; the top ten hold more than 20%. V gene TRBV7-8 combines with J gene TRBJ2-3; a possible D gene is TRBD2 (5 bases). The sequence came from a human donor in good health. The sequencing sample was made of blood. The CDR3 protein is CASSLVIRGNRHTQYF. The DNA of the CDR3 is TGTGCCAGCAGCTTAGTTATTAGAGGGAACCGACATACGCAGTATTTT. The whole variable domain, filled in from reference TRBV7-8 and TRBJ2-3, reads GAGVSQSPRYKVAKRGQDVALRCDPISGHVSLFWYQQALGQGPEFLTYFQNEAQLDKSGLPSDRFFAERPEGSVSTLKIQRTQQEDSAVYLCASSLVIRGNRHTQYFGPGTRLTVL.